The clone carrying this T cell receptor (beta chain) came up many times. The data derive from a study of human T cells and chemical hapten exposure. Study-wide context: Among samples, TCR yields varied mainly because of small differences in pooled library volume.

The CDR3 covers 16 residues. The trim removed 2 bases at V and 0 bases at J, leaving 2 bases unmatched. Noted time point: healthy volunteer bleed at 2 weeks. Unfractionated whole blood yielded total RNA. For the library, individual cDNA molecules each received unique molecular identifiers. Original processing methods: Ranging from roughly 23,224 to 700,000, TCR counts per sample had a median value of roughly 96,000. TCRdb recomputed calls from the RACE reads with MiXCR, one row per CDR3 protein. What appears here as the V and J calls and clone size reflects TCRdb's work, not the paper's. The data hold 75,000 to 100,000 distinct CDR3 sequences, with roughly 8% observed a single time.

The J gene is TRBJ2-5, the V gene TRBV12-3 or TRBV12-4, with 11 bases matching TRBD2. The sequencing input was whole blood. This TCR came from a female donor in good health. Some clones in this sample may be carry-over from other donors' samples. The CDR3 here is CASSLTGLADQETQYF. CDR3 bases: TGTGCCAGCAGTTTAACGGGACTAGCGGACCAAGAGACCCAGTACTTC.